Listed below are T cell receptor beta chains from one sample, sequenced in a study of T cell changes during pregnancy in multiple sclerosis. Generated by immunoSEQ multiplex PCR, the TCRdb table keeps only in-frame clones and is missing some. Among more than 80,000 clones listed, about 95% were seen once. Material: peripheral blood, obtained in the second trimester of pregnancy. The source of these receptors is a female donor with multiple sclerosis, enrolled in a pregnancy study. The CDR3 runs from the conserved cysteine through the conserved F or W. The order of the fields is J gene, V gene, D gene, clone size, CDR3 DNA, CDR3 protein. A D gene is named only where the DNA matches it firmly. Expanded clones get a size class; other rows say once, few or many, or leave the size out.

J gene: TRBJ1-5; V gene: TRBV4-1; D gene: -; clone size: -; CDR3 DNA: TGCGCCAGCAGCCCGACAGAATATAGCAATCAGCCCCAGCATTTT; CDR3 protein: CASSPTEYSNQPQHF
J gene: TRBJ2-3; V gene: TRBV9; D gene: -; clone size: -; CDR3 DNA: TGTGCCAGCAGCGTAGATAGCTTCGGGGGGCAAACAGATACGCAGTATTTT; CDR3 protein: CASSVDSFGGQTDTQYF
J gene: TRBJ2-7; V gene: TRBV6-1; D gene: TRBD1; clone size: -; CDR3 DNA: TGTGCCGGTCGCCGACAGGGCCTGGGAGAGCAGTACTTC; CDR3 protein: CAGRRQGLGEQYF
J gene: TRBJ2-3; V gene: TRBV4-2; D gene: TRBD2; clone size: -; CDR3 DNA: TGTGCCAGCAGCCAAGAGGCGGGAGTGAGAACAGATACGCAGTATTTT; CDR3 protein: CASSQEAGVRTDTQYF
J gene: TRBJ2-1; V gene: TRBV5-1; D gene: TRBD1; clone size: -; CDR3 DNA: TGCGCCAGCGCCCCAGGGCACAGGGGGTCCTACAATGAGCAGTTCTTC; CDR3 protein: CASAPGHRGSYNEQFF
J gene: TRBJ1-1; V gene: TRBV19; D gene: -; clone size: -; CDR3 DNA: TGTGCCAGTAGTATAGTAAGCGCGGGTGAAGCTTTCTTT; CDR3 protein: CASSIVSAGEAFF
J gene: TRBJ2-1; V gene: TRBV19; D gene: -; clone size: -; CDR3 DNA: TGTGCCAGTAGTATGGATGGTTCTACTGACAACAATGAGCAGTTCTTC; CDR3 protein: CASSMDGSTDNNEQFF
J gene: TRBJ2-1; V gene: TRBV5-1; D gene: -; clone size: -; CDR3 DNA: TGCGCCAGCAGCTTGGGTCTGGGAGGGGGAAACAATGAGCAGTTCTTC; CDR3 protein: CASSLGLGGGNNEQFF
J gene: TRBJ2-3; V gene: TRBV6-6; D gene: -; clone size: once; CDR3 DNA: TGTGCCAGCCTCCGACGGGCAGGGATGGCAGATACGCAGTATTTT; CDR3 protein: CASLRRAGMADTQYF
J gene: TRBJ2-7; V gene: TRBV30; D gene: -; clone size: -; CDR3 DNA: TGTGCCTGGAGTGTAGGGGCAGGGGCCTACGAGCAGTACTTC; CDR3 protein: CAWSVGAGAYEQYF
J gene: TRBJ1-1; V gene: TRBV6-5; D gene: -; clone size: once; CDR3 DNA: TGTGCCAGCAAGGAGGGATTGAACACTGAAGCTTTCTTT; CDR3 protein: CASKEGLNTEAFF
J gene: TRBJ1-1; V gene: TRBV2; D gene: -; clone size: -; CDR3 DNA: TGTGCCAGCAGTGAAATATGGAACACTGAAGCTTTCTTT; CDR3 protein: CASSEIWNTEAFF
J gene: TRBJ1-1; V gene: TRBV4-1; D gene: -; clone size: -; CDR3 DNA: TGCGCCAGCAGCCAAGATTATCGGGGAAACACTGAAGCTTTCTTT; CDR3 protein: CASSQDYRGNTEAFF
J gene: TRBJ2-5; V gene: TRBV9; D gene: -; clone size: -; CDR3 DNA: TGTGCCAGCAGCGAGTCCCCGCTTACACAAGAGACCCAGTACTTC; CDR3 protein: CASSESPLTQETQYF